This T cell receptor beta chain was sequenced during a study of radiotherapy plus CTLA-4 blockade in lung cancer. Whole-study context: Objective responses were documented in about 19% of patients, with disease control in approximately 32%.

Study results and limitations: Expansion of tumor-derived TCR clones was observed in blood after radiotherapy plus ipilimumab.

J gave up 7 bases and V 4 bases, and 6 bases lay outside the gene matches. The germline V gene has CDR1 SGHDT and CDR2 YYEEEE. The CDR3 consists of 15 residues. A word on this clone: Its antigen is unidentified.

Libraries were prepared by immunoSEQ multiplex PCR; TCRdb keeps only in-frame clonotypes and omits some of them. The sample lists some 78,000 clones, approximately 86% occurring once. The chain uses TRBV5-6 and TRBJ1-6, with 9 bases fitting TRBD1. The TCR was taken from a human donor with non-small cell lung cancer who had stable disease on radiotherapy plus ipilimumab. The input for sequencing was peripheral blood, taken from a patient treated with radiotherapy plus ipilimumab. Here the CDR3 DNA reads TGTGCCAGCAGCCCGGAGGGGACAGGGAATTCACCCCTCCACTTT. It codes for CASSPEGTGNSPLHF. The full variable domain, completed using reference TRBV5-6 and TRBJ1-6, is DAGVTQSPTHLIKTRGQQVTLRCSPKSGHDTVSWYQQALGQGPQFIFQYYEEEERQRGNFPDRFSGHQFPNYSSELNVNALLLGDSALYLCASSPEGTGNSPLHFGNGTRLTVT.